Presented here are 23 T cell receptor beta chains from one specimen sequenced in a study of beta chain features in type 1 diabetes. Expressed TCRB transcripts were sequenced because the isolated RNA had all been reverse transcribed beforehand. Libraries were prepared by immunoSEQ multiplex PCR; TCRdb keeps only in-frame clonotypes and omits some of them. This sample has about 400,000 clones, with roughly an eighth found just once. Specimen: naive CD4+ T cells from blood. The source is a man younger than 35 in good health.

The chain combines TRBV14 with TRBJ2-3; D not certain. CDR1 and CDR2 (germline): SGHDN, FVKESK. V was trimmed by 4 bases and J by 6 bases, leaving 5 bases between them. This CDR3 is built from 11 residues. The DNA for the CDR3 is TGTGCCAGCAGCCCCGGGGATACGCAGTATTTT. This sequence encodes CASSPGDTQYF.

This clone showed up just a few times. CDR3 bases: TGCGCCAGCAGCTACATACCAGGGGTTACTAATGAAAAACTGTTTTTT. Encoded protein: CASSYIPGVTNEKLFF. The V gene is TRBV5-1, the J gene TRBJ1-4, with D maybe TRBD1 (6 bases). V was shortened by 3 bases and J by 2 bases, with 14 bases between the two germline ends. Germline assignment: CDR1 SGHRS and CDR2 YFSETQ. CDR3 size: 16 residues.

This sequence joins TRBV15 and TRBJ1-4, with TRBD1 as a possible D gene (6 bases). V gave up 3 bases and J gave up 8 bases, with 16 bases separating them. The CDR3 sequence is 15 residues long. The germline V gene encodes CDR1 LNHNV and CDR2 YYDKDF (reference sequence). In nucleotides, the CDR3 is TGTGCCACCAGCAGCGAATTACAGGGAAGCGAAAAACTGTTTTTT. Protein: CATSSELQGSEKLFF. Complete variable domain (other parts from reference TRBV15 and TRBJ1-4): DAMVIQNPRYQVTQFGKPVTLSCSQTLNHNVMYWYQQKSSQAPKLLFHYYDKDFNNEADTPDNFQSRRPNTSFCFLDIRSPGLGDTAMYLCATSSELQGSEKLFFGSGTQLSVL.

This clone was counted between two and nine times. The chain is built from TRBV7-3 and TRBJ2-7; 9 nucleotides line up with TRBD1. CDR1 is SGHTA and CDR2 is FQGTGA in the germline V gene. V lost 3 bases to trimming and J lost 5 bases; unmatched junction nucleotides: 2. This CDR3 comprises 13 residues. Written as DNA, the CDR3 is TGTGCCAGCAGCTTTACAGGGGGCCACGAGCAGTACTTC. Translation: CASSFTGGHEQYF.

DNA of the CDR3: TGTGCCAGCAGCGCCGGACAGGGGTTGAACACTGAAGCTTTCTTT. Protein: CASSAGQGLNTEAFF. V usage is TRBV9 and J usage is TRBJ1-1, with 9 bases aligning to TRBD1. This CDR3 region has 15 residues. CDR1 is SGDLS and CDR2 is YYNGEE in the germline V gene. Trimming at V came to 3 bases and at J to 0 bases, leaving 3 bases not matched to a gene.

This clone was counted a few times. This chain joins TRBV7-9 and TRBJ1-1; a possible D gene is TRBD1 (5 bases). This CDR3 spans 13 amino acids. V dropped 4 bases and J dropped 4 bases, with 10 bases sitting between them. CDR1 SEHNR and CDR2 FQNEAQ come from the germline V gene (reference sequence). CDR3 sequence reads: CASSYRGTTEAFF. Here the CDR3 DNA reads TGTGCCAGCAGCTATCGGGGGACCACTGAAGCTTTCTTT.

The CDR3 reads CSVERGTGGPDTQYF. CDR3 nucleotide sequence: TGCAGCGTTGAACGCGGGACAGGGGGCCCAGATACGCAGTATTTT. The chain has TRBV29-1 and TRBJ2-3; 12 nucleotides line up with TRBD1. Trimming took 2 bases from V and 4 from J; bases not matched to a gene: 4. Per the germline V gene, CDR1 is SQVTM and CDR2 is ANQGSEA. The CDR3 consists of 15 residues.

The chain joins TRBV7-9 to TRBJ2-5; D is undetermined. V gave up 3 bases and J gave up 3 bases, with 5 bases separating them. Looked up from germline, CDR1 is SEHNR and CDR2 is FQNEAQ (reference sequence). The CDR3 has 12 residues. This CDR3 reads CASSLSEETQYF. As DNA, the CDR3 is TGTGCCAGCAGCTTGTCGGAAGAGACCCAGTACTTC.

The table lists this clone with a few counts. This chain uses TRBV7-2 with TRBJ1-1, with TRBD1 identical over 8 bases. Trimming at V came to 5 bases and at J to 5 bases, leaving 7 bases not matched to a gene. CDR1 is SGHTA and CDR2 is FQGNSA in the germline V gene. This CDR3 is built from 14 residues. CDR3 bases: TGTGCCAGCAGCCTACAAGGACAGGGAACTGAAGCTTTCTTT. It yields the protein CASSLQGQGTEAFF.

In this sample, this clone turned up a few times. CDR3 nucleotides: TGTGCCAGCAGCCAACACAAGGGGACTAGCCGCAGCGGGGAGCTGTTTTTT. Its translation is CASSQHKGTSRSGELFF. This chain joins TRBV4-2 and TRBJ2-2; 9 positions match TRBD2. CDR3 length: 17 amino acids. The germline CDR1 and CDR2 sequences are LGHNA and YNFKEQ. V was pared by 2 bases and J by 7 bases, with 11 bases of the junction left unmatched.

The gene calls are TRBV9 and TRBJ2-2; a weak D match, TRBD2 (6 bases). Trimming shortened V by 2 bases and J by 5 bases, and 13 bases separated the two germline ends. The CDR3 is 15 amino acids. CDR1 SGDLS and CDR2 YYNGEE come from the germline V gene. CDR3 sequence (DNA): TGTGCCAGCAGCGTTGGGGGGAGGATGACCGGGGAGCTGTTTTTT. This translates into CASSVGGRMTGELFF.

The J gene is TRBJ2-2, the V gene TRBV4-3; tentatively, D is TRBD2 (6 bases). This CDR3 has 13 residues. V gave up 11 bases and J gave up 4 bases, with 14 bases separating them. Germline V gives CDR1 LGHNA, CDR2 YSLEER. The CDR3 DNA reads as TGCGCCGACCAGAGGACTACCACCGGGGAGCTGTTTTTT. As protein: CADQRTTTGELFF.

In this sample, this clone turned up a few times. The chain has TRBV6-1 and TRBJ2-5; D not resolved. The CDR3 sequence is 13 residues long. The V gene's germline CDR1 is MNHNS and CDR2 SASEGT. V was cut by 3 bases and J by 2 bases, with 7 bases left in between. The CDR3 reads CASSDRHQETQYF. As DNA, the CDR3 is TGTGCCAGCAGTGATAGACATCAAGAGACCCAGTACTTC.

This clone was detected a few times. The rearrangement links TRBV7-3 to TRBJ2-5; D is perhaps TRBD1 (5 bases). Trimming removed 8 bases from V and 7 bases from J, with 14 bases in between. This CDR3 is 12 amino acids long. Germline values: CDR1 SGHTA, CDR2 FQGTGA. This CDR3 reads CASSTGLGTQYF. The DNA of the CDR3 is TGTGCCAGCTCTACAGGTTTAGGGACCCAGTACTTC.

The J gene is TRBJ2-5, the V gene TRBV18; the match to TRBD2 covers 9 bases. Trimming cost V 4 bases and J 0 bases; bases outside gene matches: 3. The CDR3 runs 15 residues. Germline V CDR1 and CDR2: KGHSH, LQKENI. The CDR3 spells CASSRAGGDQETQYF. The DNA of the CDR3 is TGTGCCAGCTCACGAGCGGGGGGCGACCAAGAGACCCAGTACTTC.

This clone was seen more than once but under ten times. The chain has TRBV30 and TRBJ1-5; D possibly corresponds to TRBD1 (5 bases). Trimming cost V 3 bases and J 3 bases, with 9 bases left between them. The germline V gene encodes CDR1 GTSNPN and CDR2 SVGIG (reference sequence). CDR3 length: 13 amino acids. For the CDR3, the DNA is TGTGCCTGGAGCGACAGTTTCAATCAGCCCCAGCATTTT. It is translated as CAWSDSFNQPQHF.

This clone was observed a few times. V usage is TRBV6-5 and J usage is TRBJ1-1, with 7 bases matching TRBD1. CDR1 is MNHEY and CDR2 is SVGAGI in the germline V gene. The CDR3 is 13 amino acids. J gave up 2 bases and V 8 bases, and 5 bases lay outside the gene matches. CDR3 sequence: CASRDSTNTEAFF. The CDR3, as DNA: TGTGCCAGCCGGGACAGCACTAACACTGAAGCTTTCTTT.

The V gene is TRBV7-2, the J gene TRBJ1-1; no definite D call. Trimming left V 1 base short and J 5 bases short, with 11 bases between. The germline CDR1 and CDR2 sequences are SGHTA and FQGNSA. The CDR3 is 14 residues long. DNA of the CDR3: TGTGCCAGCAGCTTAGTAGGGAGGAGTACTGAAGCTTTCTTT. Protein product: CASSLVGRSTEAFF.

The rearrangement uses TRBV2 and TRBJ2-7; a weak D match, TRBD1 (6 bases). Trimming left V 8 bases short and J 1 base short, with 15 bases between. CDR3 length: 14 residues. CDR1 is SNHLY and CDR2 is FYNNEI in the germline V gene. The CDR3, as DNA: TGTGCCAGCTACCCGGGACAATTTTCCTACGAGCAGTACTTC. It is translated as CASYPGQFSYEQYF.

The chain employs TRBV30 and TRBJ1-6; D is unresolved. The V end was cut by 2 bases, the J end by 14 bases, with 13 bases between. The germline CDR1 and CDR2 sequences are GTSNPN and SVGIG (reference sequence). The CDR3 runs to 12 residues. This CDR3 reads CAWSQEDYSLHF. The CDR3 nucleotides read TGTGCCTGGAGTCAAGAAGATTACTCCCTCCACTTT.

This clone has only a few counts. This chain connects TRBV5-1 to TRBJ2-3; 7 bases agree with TRBD1. The germline V gene has CDR1 SGHRS and CDR2 YFSETQ. V gave up 2 bases and J gave up 5 bases; unmatched junction bases: 8. The CDR3 runs to 15 residues. The CDR3 here is CASSFTGTAVDTQYF. The CDR3 nucleotides read TGCGCCAGCAGCTTTACCGGGACAGCGGTAGATACGCAGTATTTT.

This clone was seen a few times. The chain uses TRBV30 and TRBJ2-7; TRBD1 agrees at 7 bases. Germline loops: CDR1 GTSNPN, CDR2 SVGIG (reference sequence). J was trimmed by 4 bases and V by 2 bases; bases with no gene match: 5. The CDR3 spans 13 residues. The CDR3 DNA is TGTGCCTGGAGTAAAGGGACAGAGTACGAGCAGTACTTC. Translated, it gives CAWSKGTEYEQYF.

The CDR3 loop is CASSPRGGSNQPQHF. CDR3 coding DNA: TGTGCCAGCAGCCCCCGCGGCGGGAGCAATCAGCCCCAGCATTTT. This chain joins TRBV28 and TRBJ1-5; D call uncertain. This CDR3 contains 15 residues. Trimming took off 6 bases at V and 1 base at J, with 13 bases between the two ends. Per germline, CDR1 MDHEN and CDR2 SYDVKM. Combining the CDR3 with reference TRBV28 and TRBJ1-5 gives the whole variable domain DVKVTQSSRYLVKRTGEKVFLECVQDMDHENMFWYRQDPGLGLRLIYFSYDVKMKEKGDIPEGYSVSREKKERFSLILESASTNQTSMYLCASSPRGGSNQPQHFGDGTRLSIL.